This record concerns one T cell receptor (beta chain) sequence. The target antigen is unknown. Amplification used 60 Vbeta primers and 13 Jbeta primers. Generated by immunoSEQ multiplex PCR, the TCRdb table keeps only in-frame clones and is missing some. The sample yields 77,000 or so clones, roughly 75% seen once. This entry belongs to a study of cytomegalovirus exposure and HLA in healthy donors. Looked up from germline, CDR1 is MNHEY and CDR2 is SMNVEV (reference sequence). The CDR3 runs to 13 residues. V gave up 4 bases and J gave up 12 bases; unmatched junction bases: 11. Donors in the study were healthy people who gave bone marrow. Donors sampled were nominally healthy, though unrecorded immune exposures were likely. Notes on the study in general: Reportedly, a later analysis found an Asian-associated ancestry cluster had fewer N-insertions than the approximately 700-donor mean.

The gene calls are TRBV27 and TRBJ1-2; TRBD1 matches at 7 bases. Sequencing input: PBMCs. The TCR comes from a woman in her forties in good health and CMV-seronegative. In nucleotides, the CDR3 is TGTGCCAGCAGTTGGCGGACAGGTCTTCCCCACACCTTC. This sequence encodes CASSWRTGLPHTF.